This T cell receptor beta chain came from a study of response to subunit inactivated influenza vaccine. Study-level findings and limits: The authors put forward the suggestion that each seasonal influenza vaccination may bring in only a limited number of new T cells.

This clonotype was detected many times. Its antigen is still unknown. MiXCR, applied by TCRdb to the RT-PCR reads, yields one record per CDR3 protein. The data contain around 480,000 distinct CDR3 sequences, approximately 11% of them singletons. In germline, CDR1 is SGHAT, CDR2 FQDESV (reference sequence). This CDR3 comprises 12 residues. V shed 5 bases and J shed 4 bases, with 7 bases lying between them. This TCR was sampled from a man aged 45 to 65 who received an inactivated influenza vaccine. This chain connects TRBV11-1 to TRBJ2-3; D remains ambiguous. The sequencing used PBMCs from blood, collected roughly 45 days after vaccination. CDR3 in amino acids: CASSRIADTQYF. CDR3 sequence (DNA): TGTGCCAGCAGCCGGATCGCAGATACGCAGTATTTT.